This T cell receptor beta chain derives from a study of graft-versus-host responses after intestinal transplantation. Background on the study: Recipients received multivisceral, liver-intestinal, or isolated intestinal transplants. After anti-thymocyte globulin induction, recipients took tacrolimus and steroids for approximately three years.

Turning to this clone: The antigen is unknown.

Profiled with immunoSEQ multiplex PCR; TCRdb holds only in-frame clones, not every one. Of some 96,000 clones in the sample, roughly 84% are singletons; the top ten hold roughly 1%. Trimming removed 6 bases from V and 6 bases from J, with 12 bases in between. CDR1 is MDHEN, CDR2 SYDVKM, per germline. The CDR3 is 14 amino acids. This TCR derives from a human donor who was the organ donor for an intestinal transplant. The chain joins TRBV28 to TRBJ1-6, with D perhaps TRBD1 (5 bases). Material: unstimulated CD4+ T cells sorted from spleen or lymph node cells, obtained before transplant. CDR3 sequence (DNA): TGTGCCAGCAGGGGGGACGGTTTTAATTCACCCCTCCACTTT. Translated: CASRGDGFNSPLHF. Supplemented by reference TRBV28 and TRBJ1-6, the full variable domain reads DVKVTQSSRYLVKRTGEKVFLECVQDMDHENMFWYRQDPGLGLRLIYFSYDVKMKEKGDIPEGYSVSREKKERFSLILESASTNQTSMYLCASRGDGFNSPLHFGNGTRLTVT.